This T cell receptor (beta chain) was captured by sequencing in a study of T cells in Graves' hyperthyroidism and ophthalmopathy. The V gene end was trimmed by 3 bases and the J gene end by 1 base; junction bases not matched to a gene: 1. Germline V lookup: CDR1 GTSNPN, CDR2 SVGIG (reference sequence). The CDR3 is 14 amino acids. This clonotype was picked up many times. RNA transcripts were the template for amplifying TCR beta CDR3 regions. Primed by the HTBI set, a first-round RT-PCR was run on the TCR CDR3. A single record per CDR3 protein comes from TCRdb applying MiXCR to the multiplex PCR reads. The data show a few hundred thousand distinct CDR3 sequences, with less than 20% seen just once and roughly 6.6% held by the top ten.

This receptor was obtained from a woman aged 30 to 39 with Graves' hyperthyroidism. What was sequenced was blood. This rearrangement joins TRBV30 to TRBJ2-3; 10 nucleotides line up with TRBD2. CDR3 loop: CAWRSGRGTDTQYF. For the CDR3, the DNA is TGTGCCTGGAGGAGCGGGAGGGGCACAGATACGCAGTATTTT.